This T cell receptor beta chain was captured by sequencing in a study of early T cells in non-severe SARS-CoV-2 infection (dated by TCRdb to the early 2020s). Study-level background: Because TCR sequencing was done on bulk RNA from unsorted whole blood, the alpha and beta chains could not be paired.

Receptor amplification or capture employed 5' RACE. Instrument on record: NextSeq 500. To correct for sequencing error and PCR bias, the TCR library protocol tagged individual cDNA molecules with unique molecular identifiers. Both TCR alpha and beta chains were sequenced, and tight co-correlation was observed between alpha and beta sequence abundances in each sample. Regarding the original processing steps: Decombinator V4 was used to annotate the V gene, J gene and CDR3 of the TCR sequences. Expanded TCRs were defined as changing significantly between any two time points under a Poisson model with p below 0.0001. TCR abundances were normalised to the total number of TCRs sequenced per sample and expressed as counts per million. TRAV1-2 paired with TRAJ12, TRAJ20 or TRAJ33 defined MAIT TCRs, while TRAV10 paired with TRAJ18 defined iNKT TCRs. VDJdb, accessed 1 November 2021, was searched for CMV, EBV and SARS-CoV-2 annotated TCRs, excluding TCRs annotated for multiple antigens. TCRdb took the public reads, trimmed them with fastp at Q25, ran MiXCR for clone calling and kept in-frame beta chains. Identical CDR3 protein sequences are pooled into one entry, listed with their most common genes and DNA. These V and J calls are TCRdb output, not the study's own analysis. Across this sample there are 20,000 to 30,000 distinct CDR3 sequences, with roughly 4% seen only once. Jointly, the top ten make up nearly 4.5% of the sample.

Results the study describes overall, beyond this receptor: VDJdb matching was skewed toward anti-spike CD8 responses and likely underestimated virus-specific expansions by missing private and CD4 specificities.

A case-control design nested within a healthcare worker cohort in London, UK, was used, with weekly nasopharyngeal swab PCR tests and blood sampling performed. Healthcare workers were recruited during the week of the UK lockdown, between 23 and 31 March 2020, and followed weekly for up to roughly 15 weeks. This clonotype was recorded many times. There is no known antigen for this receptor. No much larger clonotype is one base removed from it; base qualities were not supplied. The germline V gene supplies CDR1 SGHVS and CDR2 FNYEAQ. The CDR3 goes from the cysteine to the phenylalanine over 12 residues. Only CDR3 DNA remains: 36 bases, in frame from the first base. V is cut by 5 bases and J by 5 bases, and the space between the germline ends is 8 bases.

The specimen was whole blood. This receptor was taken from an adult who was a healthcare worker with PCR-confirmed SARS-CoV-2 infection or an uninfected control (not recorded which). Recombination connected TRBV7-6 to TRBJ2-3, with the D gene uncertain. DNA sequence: TGTGCCAGCAGCCCCGAGCTAGATACGCAGTATTTT. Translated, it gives CASSPELDTQYF.